This TCR beta chain was retrieved from a study of blood T cell repertoires in COVID-19. Study-level information: Acute-phase and convalescent COVID-19 samples originated in the United States, Italy and Spain. T cells, B-cell-depleted T cells, or PBMCs provided the cDNA or gDNA that served as material.

V was pared by 7 bases and J by 0 bases, with 14 bases of the junction left unmatched. Germline-derived CDR1 and CDR2 are MGHRA and YSYEKL. The CDR3 totals 19 residues. Authors' analysis steps: Counts of nucleated cells, estimated from reference gene primer amplification, were obtained. Profiling relied on immunoSEQ multiplex PCR, and the TCRdb table lists in-frame clones only, not all of them. The DNA was the basis for D and trimming; V, J and clone size are from that table. The data show about 47,000 clones, roughly nine tenths seen once. What was sequenced was peripheral blood. This receptor was obtained from a man aged 65 to 79 with active COVID-19. The rearrangement uses TRBV4-1 and TRBJ1-4, with 10 bases identical to TRBD1. CDR3 sequence (DNA): TGCGCCAGCACCCCGGACAGGGGGGCAACACTAGCAACTAATGAAAAACTGTTTTTT. Translated: CASTPDRGATLATNEKLFF.